This TCR beta chain was sequenced in a study of cytomegalovirus exposure and HLA in healthy donors. Study-level background: In an earlier analysis, approximately 120 million unique TCR beta sequences were found from 150 million to 200 million T cells.

With 60 Vbeta and 13 Jbeta primers, the PCR was carried out. The protocol was immunoSEQ multiplex PCR, while the TCRdb copy is restricted to in-frame clones and leaves out a portion. The table shows around 130,000 clones, with 70% to 80% occurring only once. The CDR3 length is 15 residues. Germline CDR1 reads ENHRY; CDR2 reads SYGVKD. V lost 3 bases and J lost 5; bases outside the gene matches: 8. The sequence was obtained from a man aged 25 to 40 in good health and CMV-seronegative. Material for sequencing was PBMCs. The V and J genes are TRBV10-3 and TRBJ2-7, with TRBD1 matching over 9 bases. The CDR3 sequence is CAISDIQGALDEQYF. The CDR3 bases are TGTGCCATCAGTGACATACAGGGGGCGCTGGACGAGCAGTACTTC.